The clone carrying this T cell receptor (beta chain) has just one count. This entry is derived from a study of blood T cell repertoires in COVID-19. Study information: Samples representing acute and convalescent COVID-19 were sourced from the United States, Italy and Spain. PBMCs, B-cell-depleted T cells, or T cells were the source of the cDNA or gDNA that made up the material.

Germline CDR1 reads MGHRA; CDR2 reads YSYEKL. The CDR3 totals 16 residues. Between the trimmed V and J ends, which lost 3 bases and 3 bases, there was a span of 18 bases. Authors' processing steps: Amplifying reference gene primers gave estimates of nucleated cell counts. Libraries were prepared by immunoSEQ multiplex PCR; TCRdb keeps only in-frame clonotypes and omits some of them. Clone size and V and J calls were adopted from that table, with D and trimming inferred from the DNA. The table shows tens of thousands of clones, with around 80% occurring only once. The clonotype comes from a woman of 80 years or more with active or convalescent COVID-19. The chain joins TRBV4-1 to TRBJ2-7, with a weak D call TRBD1 (6 bases). Sequencing was carried out using peripheral blood. The CDR3 region is CASSHAIGDNLYEQYF. The CDR3 coding sequence is TGCGCCAGCAGCCACGCCATCGGGGACAACCTCTACGAGCAGTACTTC.